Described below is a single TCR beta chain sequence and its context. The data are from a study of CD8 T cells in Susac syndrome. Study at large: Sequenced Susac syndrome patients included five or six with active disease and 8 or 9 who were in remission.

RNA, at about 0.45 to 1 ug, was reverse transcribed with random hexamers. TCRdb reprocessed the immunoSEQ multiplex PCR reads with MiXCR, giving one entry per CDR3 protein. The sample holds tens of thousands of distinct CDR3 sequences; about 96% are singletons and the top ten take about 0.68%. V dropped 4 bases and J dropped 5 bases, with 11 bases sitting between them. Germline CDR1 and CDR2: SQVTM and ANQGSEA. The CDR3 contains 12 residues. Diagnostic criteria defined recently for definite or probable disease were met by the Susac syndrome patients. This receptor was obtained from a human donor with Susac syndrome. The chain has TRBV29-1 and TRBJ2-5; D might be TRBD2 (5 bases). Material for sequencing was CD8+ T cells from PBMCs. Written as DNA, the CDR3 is TGCAGCGTTGGTTCGGGGTCGGAGACCCAGTACTTC. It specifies CSVGSGSETQYF.